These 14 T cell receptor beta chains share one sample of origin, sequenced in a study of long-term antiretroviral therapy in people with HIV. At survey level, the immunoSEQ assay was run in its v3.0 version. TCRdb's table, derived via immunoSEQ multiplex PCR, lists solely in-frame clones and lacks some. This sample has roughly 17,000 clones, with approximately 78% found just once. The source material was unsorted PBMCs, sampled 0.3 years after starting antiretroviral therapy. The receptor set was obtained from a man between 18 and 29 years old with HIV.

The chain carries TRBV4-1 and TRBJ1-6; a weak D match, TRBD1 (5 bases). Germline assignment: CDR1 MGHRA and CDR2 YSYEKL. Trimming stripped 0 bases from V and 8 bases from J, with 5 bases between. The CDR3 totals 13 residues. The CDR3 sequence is CASSQEQDSPLHF. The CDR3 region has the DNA TGCGCCAGCAGCCAAGAACAGGATTCACCCCTCCACTTT.

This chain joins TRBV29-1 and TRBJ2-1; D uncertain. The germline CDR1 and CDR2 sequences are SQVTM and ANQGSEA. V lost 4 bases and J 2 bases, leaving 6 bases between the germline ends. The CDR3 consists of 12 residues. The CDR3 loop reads CSVVAAYNEQFF. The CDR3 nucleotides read TGCAGCGTTGTGGCTGCCTACAATGAGCAGTTCTTC.

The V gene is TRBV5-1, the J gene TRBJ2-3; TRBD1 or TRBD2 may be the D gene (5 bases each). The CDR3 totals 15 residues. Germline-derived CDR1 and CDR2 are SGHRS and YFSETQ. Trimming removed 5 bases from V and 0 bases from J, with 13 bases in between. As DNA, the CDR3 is TGCGCCAGCAGACCTCAGGGACCTAGCACAGATACGCAGTATTTT. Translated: CASRPQGPSTDTQYF.

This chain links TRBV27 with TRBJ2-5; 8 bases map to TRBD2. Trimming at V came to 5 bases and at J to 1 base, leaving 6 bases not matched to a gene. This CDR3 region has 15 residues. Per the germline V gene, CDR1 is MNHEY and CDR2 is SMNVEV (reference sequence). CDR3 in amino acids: CASSVSGAPQETQYF. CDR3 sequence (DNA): TGTGCCAGCAGTGTTAGCGGGGCACCCCAAGAGACCCAGTACTTC.

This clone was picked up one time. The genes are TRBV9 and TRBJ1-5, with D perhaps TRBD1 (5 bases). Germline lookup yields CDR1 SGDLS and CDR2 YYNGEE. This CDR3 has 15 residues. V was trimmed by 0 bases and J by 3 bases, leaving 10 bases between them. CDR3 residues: CASSVGGVTNQPQHF. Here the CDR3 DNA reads TGTGCCAGCAGCGTAGGAGGGGTTACCAATCAGCCCCAGCATTTT.

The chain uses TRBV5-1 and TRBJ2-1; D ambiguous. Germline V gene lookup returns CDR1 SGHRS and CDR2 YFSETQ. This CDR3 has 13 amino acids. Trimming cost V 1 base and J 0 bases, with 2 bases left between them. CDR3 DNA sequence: TGCGCCAGCAGCTTGAGCTCCTACAATGAGCAGTTCTTC. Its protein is CASSLSSYNEQFF.

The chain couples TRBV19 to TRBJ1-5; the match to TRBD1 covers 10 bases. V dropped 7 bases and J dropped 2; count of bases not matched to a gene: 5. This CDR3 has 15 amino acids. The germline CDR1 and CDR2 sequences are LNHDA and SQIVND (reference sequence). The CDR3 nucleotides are TGTGCCAGTACGTTTGGGACAGGGGGCAATCAGCCCCAGCATTTT. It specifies CASTFGTGGNQPQHF.

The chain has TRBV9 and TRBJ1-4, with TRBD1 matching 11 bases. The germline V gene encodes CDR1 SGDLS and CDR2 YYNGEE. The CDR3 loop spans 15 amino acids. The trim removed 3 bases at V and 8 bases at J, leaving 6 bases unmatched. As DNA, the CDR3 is TGTGCCAGCAGCGATGGACAGGGGGCAGGGGAAAAACTGTTTTTT. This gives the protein CASSDGQGAGEKLFF.

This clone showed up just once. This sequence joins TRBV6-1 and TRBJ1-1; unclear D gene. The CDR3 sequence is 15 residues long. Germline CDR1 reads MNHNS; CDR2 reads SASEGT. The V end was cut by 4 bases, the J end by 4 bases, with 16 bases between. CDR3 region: CASSGYNAAGTEAFF. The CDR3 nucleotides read TGTGCCAGCAGTGGCTACAACGCCGCTGGCACTGAAGCTTTCTTT.

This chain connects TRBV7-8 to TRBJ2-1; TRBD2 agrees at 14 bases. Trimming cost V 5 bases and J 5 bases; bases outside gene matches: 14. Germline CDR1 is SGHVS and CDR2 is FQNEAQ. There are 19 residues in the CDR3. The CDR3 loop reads CASSPRLAGGQPVDNEQFF. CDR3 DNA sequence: TGTGCCAGCAGCCCGCGACTAGCGGGGGGGCAACCGGTCGACAATGAGCAGTTCTTC.

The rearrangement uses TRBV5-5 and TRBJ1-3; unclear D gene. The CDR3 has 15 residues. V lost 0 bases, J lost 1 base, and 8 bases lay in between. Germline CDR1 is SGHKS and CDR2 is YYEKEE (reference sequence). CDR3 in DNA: TGTGCCAGCAGCTTGGGGGCGGTTTCTGGAAACACCATATATTTT. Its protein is CASSLGAVSGNTIYF.

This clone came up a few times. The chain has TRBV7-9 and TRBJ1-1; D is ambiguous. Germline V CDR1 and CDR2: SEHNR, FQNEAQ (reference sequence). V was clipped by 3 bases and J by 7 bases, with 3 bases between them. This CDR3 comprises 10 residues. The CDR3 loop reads CASSFIEAFF. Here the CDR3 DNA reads TGTGCCAGCAGCTTCATTGAAGCTTTCTTT.

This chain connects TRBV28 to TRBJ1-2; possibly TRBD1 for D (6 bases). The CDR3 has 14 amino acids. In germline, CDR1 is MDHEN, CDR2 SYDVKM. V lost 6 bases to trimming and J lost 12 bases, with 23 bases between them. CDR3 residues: CASSPTPDRSGNTF. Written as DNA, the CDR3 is TGTGCCAGCAGCCCCACCCCCGACAGGTCCGGAAACACCTTC.

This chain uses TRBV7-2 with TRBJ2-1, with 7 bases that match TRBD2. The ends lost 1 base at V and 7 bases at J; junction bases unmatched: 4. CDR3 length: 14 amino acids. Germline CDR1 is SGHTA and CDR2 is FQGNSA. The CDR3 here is CASSLVGGVNEQFF. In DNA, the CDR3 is TGTGCCAGCAGCTTAGTTGGGGGGGTAAATGAGCAGTTCTTC.